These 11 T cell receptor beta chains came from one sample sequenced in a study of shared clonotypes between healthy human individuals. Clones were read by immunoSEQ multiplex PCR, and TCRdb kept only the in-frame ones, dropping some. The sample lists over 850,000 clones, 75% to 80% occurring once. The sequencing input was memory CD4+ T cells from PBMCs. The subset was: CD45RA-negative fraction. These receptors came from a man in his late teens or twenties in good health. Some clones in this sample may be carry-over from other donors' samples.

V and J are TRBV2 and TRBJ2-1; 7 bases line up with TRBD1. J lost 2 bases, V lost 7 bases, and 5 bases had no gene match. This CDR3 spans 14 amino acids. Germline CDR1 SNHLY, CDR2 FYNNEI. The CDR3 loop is CASNVGTAYNEQFF. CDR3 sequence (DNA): TGTGCCAGCAATGTCGGGACAGCCTACAATGAGCAGTTCTTC.

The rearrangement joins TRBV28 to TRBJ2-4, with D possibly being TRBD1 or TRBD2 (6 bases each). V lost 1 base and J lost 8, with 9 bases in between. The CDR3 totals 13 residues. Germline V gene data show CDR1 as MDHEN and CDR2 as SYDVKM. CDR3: CASSLYREDIQYF. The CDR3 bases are TGTGCCAGCAGTTTATACAGGGAGGACATTCAGTACTTC.

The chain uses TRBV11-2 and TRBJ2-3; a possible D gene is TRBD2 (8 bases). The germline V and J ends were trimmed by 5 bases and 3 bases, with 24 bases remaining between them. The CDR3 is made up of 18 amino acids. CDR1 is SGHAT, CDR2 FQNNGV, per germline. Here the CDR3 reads CASSPLRGGVAGTDTQYF. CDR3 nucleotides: TGTGCCAGCAGCCCGCTCAGGGGGGGAGTAGCGGGAACAGATACGCAGTATTTT.

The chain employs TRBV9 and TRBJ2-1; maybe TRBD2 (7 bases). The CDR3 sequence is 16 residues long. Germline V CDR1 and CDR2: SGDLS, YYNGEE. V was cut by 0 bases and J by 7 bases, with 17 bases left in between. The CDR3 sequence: CASSVGLGGGLNEQFF. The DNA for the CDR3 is TGTGCCAGCAGCGTAGGCCTCGGCGGGGGCTTGAATGAGCAGTTCTTC.

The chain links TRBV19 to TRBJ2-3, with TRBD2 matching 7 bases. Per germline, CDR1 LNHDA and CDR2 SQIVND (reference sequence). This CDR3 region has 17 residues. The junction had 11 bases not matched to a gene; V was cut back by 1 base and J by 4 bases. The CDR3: CASSIVAGNPGPDTQYF. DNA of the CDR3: TGTGCCAGTAGTATAGTAGCGGGTAACCCAGGCCCAGATACGCAGTATTTT.

The CDR3 sequence is CASSALPQGYGNYGYTF. The CDR3 region has the DNA TGTGCCAGCAGCGCCTTACCTCAGGGATACGGTAACTATGGCTACACCTTC. The chain has TRBV9 and TRBJ1-2; tentatively, D is TRBD1 (5 bases). CDR3 length: 17 amino acids. Trimming removed 3 bases at V and 1 base at J, with 19 bases between. Per the germline V gene, CDR1 is SGDLS and CDR2 is YYNGEE.

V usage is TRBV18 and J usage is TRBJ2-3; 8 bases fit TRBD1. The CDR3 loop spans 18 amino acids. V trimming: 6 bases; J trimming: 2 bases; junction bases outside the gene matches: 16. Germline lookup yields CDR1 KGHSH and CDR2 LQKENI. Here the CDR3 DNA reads TGTGCCAGCTCTCCAGGACAGGGCACTCCGACAACCACAGATACGCAGTATTTT. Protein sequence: CASSPGQGTPTTTDTQYF.

CDR3 DNA sequence: TGTGCCAGCAGTTTAACGACAGGGGGCGCAGATACGCAGTATTTT. This codes for CASSLTTGGADTQYF. The rearrangement joins TRBV28 to TRBJ2-3; TRBD1 matches 10 bases. Trimming took 2 bases from V and 4 from J; bases not matched to a gene: 3. The CDR3 spans 15 residues. Germline-derived CDR1 and CDR2 are MDHEN and SYDVKM.

DNA for the CDR3: TGCGCCAGCAGCTCCGGGAGATTGGGCGAGCAGTACTTC. Amino acids: CASSSGRLGEQYF. This chain joins TRBV5-1 and TRBJ2-7; TRBD2 might be the D (6 bases). Germline V CDR1 and CDR2: SGHRS, YFSETQ. CDR3 length: 13 residues. The V end lost 3 bases, the J end lost 6 bases, and 13 bases lay between the germline ends.

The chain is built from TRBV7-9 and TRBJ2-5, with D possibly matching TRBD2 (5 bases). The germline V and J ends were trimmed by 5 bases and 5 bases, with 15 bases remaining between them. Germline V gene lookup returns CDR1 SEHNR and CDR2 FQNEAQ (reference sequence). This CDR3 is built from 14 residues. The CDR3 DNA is TGTGCCAGCAGCCCCTTTCCGGGATTGGAGACCCAGTACTTC. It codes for CASSPFPGLETQYF.

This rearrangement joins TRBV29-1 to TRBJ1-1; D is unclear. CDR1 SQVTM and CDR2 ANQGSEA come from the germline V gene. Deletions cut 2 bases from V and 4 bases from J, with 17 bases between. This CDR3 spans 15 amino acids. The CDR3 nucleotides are TGCAGCGTTGAAATTCAACCAGGAGGGTTCACTGAAGCTTTCTTT. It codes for CSVEIQPGGFTEAFF.